These 8 T cell receptor beta chains came from one sample sequenced in a study of blood T cell repertoires in COVID-19. Repertoires were generated with immunoSEQ multiplex PCR, while TCRdb's copy carries only in-frame clones and drops some. Found here are approximately 190,000 clones, approximately 86% of them singletons; the top ten hold roughly 2%. The sample consisted of peripheral blood. These receptors came from a man in his 70s with active or convalescent COVID-19.

The rearrangement links TRBV6-5 to TRBJ1-6; possibly TRBD1 for D (5 bases). V was cut by 7 bases and J by 5 bases, with 9 bases left in between. The CDR3 is 13 residues long. CDR1 is MNHEY and CDR2 is SVGAGI in the germline V gene. The CDR3 region is CASNAGNNSPLHF. In DNA, the CDR3 is TGTGCCAGCAACGCAGGGAATAATTCACCCCTCCACTTT.

This clone appeared once. V and J are TRBV28 and TRBJ2-2; TRBD1 is a possible D gene (5 bases). The CDR3 contains 13 residues. CDR1 and CDR2 from the germline V gene are MDHEN and SYDVKM. Trimming shortened V by 6 bases and J by 7 bases, and 12 bases separated the two germline ends. Written as DNA, the CDR3 is TGTGCCAGCAGGAAAGGGGATGGCGGGGAGCTGTTTTTT. It translates to CASRKGDGGELFF.

In the case of this clone: One junction end disagrees with the germline gene, perhaps due to a read error. This chain links TRBV19 with TRBJ1-2; maybe TRBD1 (6 bases). In germline, CDR1 is LNHDA, CDR2 SQIVND (reference sequence). The CDR3 has 13 amino acids. CDR3 bases: TGTGCCAGCAGTAAAAGGACAGACTATGGCTACACCTTC. Translation: CASSKRTDYGYTF.

V gene TRBV6-8 combines with J gene TRBJ1-5; D ambiguous. Trimming stripped 4 bases from V and 2 bases from J, with 12 bases between. Germline V lookup: CDR1 MNHGY, CDR2 SAAAGT. This CDR3 region has 15 residues. The CDR3 DNA reads as TGTGCCAGCAGTTGCAAGGTGGCGGGCAATCAGCCCCAGCATTTT. Translated, it gives CASSCKVAGNQPQHF.

The V and J genes are TRBV28 and TRBJ2-1; D possibly corresponds to TRBD2 (6 bases). The length of the CDR3 is 14 residues. The V end lost 6 bases, the J end lost 1 base, and 10 bases lay between the germline ends. Germline CDR1 is MDHEN and CDR2 is SYDVKM. Here the CDR3 reads CASRAGPSYNEQFF. CDR3 DNA: TGTGCCAGCAGGGCGGGGCCTTCCTACAATGAGCAGTTCTTC.

This sequence joins TRBV6-1 and TRBJ2-7, with TRBD1 matching over 7 bases. The CDR3 length is 15 residues. Germline values: CDR1 MNHNS, CDR2 SASEGT. Unmatched junction bases numbered 10, after V lost 3 bases and J lost 5 bases. CDR3 region: CASSETGTALHEQYF. The CDR3 nucleotides are TGTGCCAGCAGTGAGACCGGGACAGCATTACACGAGCAGTACTTC.

V is TRBV11-2 and J is TRBJ2-1; 15 bases map to TRBD2. The V gene end was trimmed by 5 bases and the J gene end by 1 base; junction bases not matched to a gene: 6. There are 18 residues in the CDR3. Germline V CDR1 and CDR2: SGHAT, FQNNGV. The CDR3 DNA sequence: TGTGCCAGCAGCCCCGGGACTAGCGGGAGGTGGTCCTACAATGAGCAGTTCTTC. Its translation is CASSPGTSGRWSYNEQFF.

The CDR3 DNA reads as TGTGCCAGTAGTGCAGGGACAGTCTACGAGCAGTACTTC. It yields the protein CASSAGTVYEQYF. This chain connects TRBV19 to TRBJ2-7, with 7 nucleotides matching TRBD1. The CDR3 contains 13 residues. Germline CDR1 LNHDA, CDR2 SQIVND (reference sequence). V was pared by 5 bases and J by 3 bases, with 4 bases of the junction left unmatched.